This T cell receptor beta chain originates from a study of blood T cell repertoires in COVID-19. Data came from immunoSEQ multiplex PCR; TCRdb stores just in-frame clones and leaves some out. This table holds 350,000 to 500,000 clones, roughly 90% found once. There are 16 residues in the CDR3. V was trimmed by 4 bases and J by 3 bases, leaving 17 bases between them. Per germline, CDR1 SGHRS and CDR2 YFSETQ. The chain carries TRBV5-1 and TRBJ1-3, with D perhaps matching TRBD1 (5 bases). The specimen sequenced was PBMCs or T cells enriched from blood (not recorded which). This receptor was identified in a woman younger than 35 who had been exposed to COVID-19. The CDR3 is CASSARDPAGGNTIYF. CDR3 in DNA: TGCGCCAGCAGCGCCAGGGACCCAGCGGGTGGAAACACCATATATTTT.